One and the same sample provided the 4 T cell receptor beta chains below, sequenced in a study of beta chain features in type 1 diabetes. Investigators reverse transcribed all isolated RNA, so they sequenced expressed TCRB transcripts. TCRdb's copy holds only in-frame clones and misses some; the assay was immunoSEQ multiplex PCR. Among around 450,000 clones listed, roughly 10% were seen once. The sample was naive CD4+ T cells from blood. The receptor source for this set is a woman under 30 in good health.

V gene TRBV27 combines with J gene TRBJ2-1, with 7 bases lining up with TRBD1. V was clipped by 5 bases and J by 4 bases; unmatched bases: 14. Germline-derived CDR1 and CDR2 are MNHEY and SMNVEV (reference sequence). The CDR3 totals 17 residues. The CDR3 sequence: CASSRTGDPIVYNEQFF. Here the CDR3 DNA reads TGTGCCAGCAGTAGAACAGGGGACCCTATTGTATACAATGAGCAGTTCTTC.

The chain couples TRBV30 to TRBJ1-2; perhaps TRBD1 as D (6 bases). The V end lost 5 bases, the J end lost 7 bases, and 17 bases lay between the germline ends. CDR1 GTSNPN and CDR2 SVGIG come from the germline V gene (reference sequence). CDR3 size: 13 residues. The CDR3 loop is CAWGRGGSSGYTF. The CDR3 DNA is TGTGCCTGGGGCCGAGGGGGATCAAGTGGCTACACCTTC.

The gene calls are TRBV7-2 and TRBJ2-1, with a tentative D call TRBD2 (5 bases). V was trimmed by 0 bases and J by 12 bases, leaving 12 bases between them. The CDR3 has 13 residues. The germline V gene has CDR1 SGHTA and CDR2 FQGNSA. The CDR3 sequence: CASSLAPGGAQFF. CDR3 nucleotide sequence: TGTGCCAGCAGCTTAGCCCCCGGAGGCGCGCAGTTCTTC.

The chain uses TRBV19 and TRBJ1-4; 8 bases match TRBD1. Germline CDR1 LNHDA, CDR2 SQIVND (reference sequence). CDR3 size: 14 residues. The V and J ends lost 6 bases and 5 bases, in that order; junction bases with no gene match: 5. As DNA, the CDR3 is TGTGCCAGTAGGAGGGACAGGATGAATGAAAAACTGTTTTTT. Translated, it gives CASRRDRMNEKLFF.